Below, 6 T cell receptor beta chains from the same sample are listed, as sequenced in a study of Siglec-9 on CD8 T cells in melanoma. The assay was immunoSEQ multiplex PCR, and TCRdb's table has in-frame clones only and misses some. The sample lists about 36,000 clones, about 80% occurring once. The sample was Siglec-9- CD8+ T cells sorted from blood. All receptors derive from a human donor in good health.

The chain couples TRBV11-2 to TRBJ2-5; perhaps TRBD2 as D (6 bases). The germline V and J ends were trimmed by 6 bases and 4 bases, with 24 bases remaining between them. The V gene's germline CDR1 is SGHAT and CDR2 FQNNGV. This CDR3 comprises 17 residues. This CDR3 is CASRVWGEPRSGETQYF. For the CDR3, the DNA is TGTGCCAGCAGGGTTTGGGGGGAACCCCGGTCGGGAGAGACCCAGTACTTC.

The V gene is TRBV4-1, the J gene TRBJ1-2; D is unclear. This CDR3 is built from 14 residues. CDR1 is MGHRA and CDR2 is YSYEKL in the germline V gene. V shed 0 bases and J shed 6 bases, with 11 bases lying between them. The CDR3, as DNA: TGCGCCAGCAGCCAAGATGTTACAGAGAATGGCTACACCTTC. Encoded protein: CASSQDVTENGYTF.

The chain is built from TRBV7-9 and TRBJ1-1, with D unresolved. From germline, CDR1 is SEHNR and CDR2 FQNEAQ (reference sequence). Trimming removed 5 bases at V and 2 bases at J, with 9 bases between. The CDR3 runs to 13 residues. Written as DNA, the CDR3 is TGTGCCAGCAGCCCACCCAGCAACACTGAAGCTTTCTTT. It codes for CASSPPSNTEAFF.

The chain uses TRBV19 and TRBJ1-5; TRBD1 agrees at 9 bases. V lost 4 bases to trimming and J lost 3 bases; unmatched junction nucleotides: 4. CDR1 LNHDA and CDR2 SQIVND come from the germline V gene (reference sequence). This CDR3 has 15 amino acids. The DNA of the CDR3 is TGTGCCAGTAGTACCGGGACAGGGTACAATCAGCCCCAGCATTTT. As protein: CASSTGTGYNQPQHF.

The chain has TRBV6-1 and TRBJ2-7, with D uncertain. CDR1 and CDR2 (germline): MNHNS, SASEGT. Trimming removed 2 bases at V and 0 bases at J, with 17 bases between. CDR3 length equals 17 residues. The CDR3 loop reads CASSEMLTMDNSYEQYF. The CDR3 DNA is TGTGCCAGCAGTGAAATGCTAACTATGGATAACTCCTACGAGCAGTACTTC.

This chain joins TRBV14 and TRBJ2-1, with 9 nucleotides matching TRBD2. The V gene's germline CDR1 is SGHDN and CDR2 FVKESK. Trimming at V came to 6 bases and at J to 8 bases, leaving 11 bases not matched to a gene. The CDR3 spans 15 residues. The CDR3 coding sequence is TGTGCCAGCAGAGCTGGCGGGAGGGCAAAAGATGAGCAGTTCTTC. The encoded protein is CASRAGGRAKDEQFF. Variable domain in full (rest from reference TRBV14 and TRBJ2-1): EAGVTQFPSHSVIEKGQTVTLRCDPISGHDNLYWYRRVMGKEIKFLLHFVKESKQDESGMPNNRFLAERTGGTYSTLKVQPAELEDSGVYFCASRAGGRAKDEQFFGPGTRLTVL.